Listed below are T cell receptor beta chains from one sample, sequenced in a study of blood T cell repertoires in COVID-19. Clones were sequenced by immunoSEQ multiplex PCR, and TCRdb holds only the in-frame ones, with some missing. The sample consists of 140,000 to 150,000 clones, about four fifths of them appearing once. The sample consisted of peripheral blood. All receptors come from a man aged 70 or older who had recovered from COVID-19. Both conserved end residues are part of each CDR3. A D gene is named only where the DNA matches it firmly. The size entry is marked missing in some rows and otherwise reads once, few, many or a size class.

v_call	d_call	clone_size	j_call	cdr3_aa	cdr3_nt
TRBV7-2	TRBD2	NA	TRBJ2-1	CASSHRLAGGPQNEQFF	TGTGCCAGCAGCCATAGACTAGCGGGAGGGCCTCAGAATGAGCAGTTCTTC
TRBV19	NA	NA	TRBJ2-4	CASSMGLTTGNIQYF	TGTGCCAGTAGTATGGGGCTGACCACGGGAAACATTCAGTACTTC
TRBV7-8	TRBD2	NA	TRBJ2-1	CASSPRRMTSWNEQFF	TGTGCCAGCAGCCCTAGGAGAATGACTAGCTGGAATGAGCAGTTCTTC
TRBV18	NA	NA	TRBJ2-7	CASGAGQGGYEQYF	TGTGCCAGCGGGGCGGGGCAGGGAGGCTACGAGCAGTACTTC
TRBV3-1/TRBV3-2	TRBD2	NA	TRBJ2-3	CASSQDSLAANTQYF	TGTGCCAGCAGCCAAGATAGCCTAGCGGCAAATACGCAGTATTTT
TRBV11-3	TRBD1	NA	TRBJ1-3	CASLAGVDRGSGNTIYF	TGTGCCAGCTTGGCTGGGGTCGACAGGGGCTCTGGAAACACCATATATTTT
TRBV7-9	TRBD1	NA	TRBJ2-5	CASSQVDRGRRRETQYF	TGTGCCAGCAGCCAAGTCGACAGGGGGCGACGTCGAGAGACCCAGTACTTC
TRBV3-1/TRBV3-2	TRBD2	NA	TRBJ2-1	CASSSDSGGSYNEQFF	TGTGCCAGCAGCTCAGATAGCGGGGGGTCCTACAATGAGCAGTTCTTC
TRBV6-1	TRBD2	NA	TRBJ2-1	CASSAPGTSGFGEQFF	TGTGCCAGCAGTGCCCCCGGGACTAGCGGCTTCGGTGAGCAGTTCTTC
TRBV29-1	NA	NA	TRBJ2-5	CSVRQAQETQYF	TGCAGCGTTAGGCAGGCACAAGAGACCCAGTACTTC
TRBV13	TRBD2	NA	TRBJ2-3	CASSLRLAGFTDTQYF	TGTGCCAGCAGCTTAAGGTTAGCGGGTTTCACAGATACGCAGTATTTT
TRBV11-2	TRBD1	NA	TRBJ2-1	CASSRQGNEQFF	TGTGCCAGCAGCAGACAGGGAAATGAGCAGTTCTTC
TRBV19	TRBD1	NA	TRBJ1-1	CASSVGQGAGDTEAFF	TGTGCCAGTAGTGTCGGACAGGGGGCGGGGGACACTGAAGCTTTCTTT
TRBV7-4	TRBD2	NA	TRBJ2-7	CASSLTSGREYEQYF	TGTGCCAGCAGCCTTACTAGCGGGAGGGAATACGAGCAGTACTTC
TRBV6-5	NA	NA	TRBJ1-1	CASSSFRETEAFF	TGTGCCAGCAGTTCCTTCCGTGAGACTGAAGCTTTCTTT
TRBV10-3	TRBD1	NA	TRBJ2-7	CAIRGTGGPYEQYF	TGTGCCATCAGGGGGACAGGGGGTCCATACGAGCAGTACTTC
TRBV29-1	NA	NA	TRBJ2-1	CSVEVSAYFEQFF	TGCAGCGTTGAGGTTAGCGCATACTTTGAGCAGTTCTTC
TRBV19	TRBD2	once	TRBJ2-3	CASSIQAGGNTQYF	TGTGCCAGTAGTATTCAAGCGGGAGGAAATACGCAGTATTTT
TRBV5-1	NA	NA	TRBJ2-7	CASGPGFLANTYEQYF	TGCGCCAGCGGCCCCGGCTTTCTAGCGAACACCTACGAGCAGTACTTC
TRBV5-6	TRBD1	NA	TRBJ1-1	CASSLAGTGDEAFF	TGTGCCAGCAGCTTGGCCGGGACAGGGGATGAAGCTTTCTTT
TRBV27	TRBD2	NA	TRBJ2-7	CASSFGLAGFYEQYF	TGTGCCAGCAGTTTCGGACTAGCGGGATTCTACGAGCAGTACTTC
TRBV7-2	NA	NA	TRBJ1-6	CASSLVGAGTHSPLHF	TGTGCCAGCAGCTTAGTGGGAGCAGGCACGCATTCACCCCTCCACTTT
TRBV5-1	NA	NA	TRBJ2-7	CASSLEQGFRTYEQYF	TGCGCCAGCAGCTTGGAGCAGGGTTTCAGGACCTACGAGCAGTACTTC
TRBV30	NA	NA	TRBJ1-2	CAWSVRGYNYGYTF	TGTGCCTGGAGTGTAAGGGGATATAACTATGGCTACACCTTC
TRBV18	NA	NA	TRBJ2-5	CASSPDRSGPEETQYF	TGTGCCAGCTCACCCGACAGGAGCGGTCCCGAAGAGACCCAGTACTTC
TRBV30	NA	NA	TRBJ2-4	CAWSVLPEWGRGKNIQYF	TGTGCCTGGAGTGTACTTCCCGAGTGGGGTAGGGGTAAAAACATTCAGTACTTC
TRBV19	TRBD1	NA	TRBJ2-7	CASSSQTGAAYEQYF	TGTGCCAGTAGTTCACAGACAGGGGCCGCATACGAGCAGTACTTC
TRBV5-4	NA	NA	TRBJ2-2	CASSLPETGNTGELFF	TGTGCCAGCAGCTTGCCGGAGACAGGGAACACCGGGGAGCTGTTTTTT
TRBV19	TRBD2	NA	TRBJ2-2	CASRARLATNTGELFF	TGTGCCAGTAGGGCCCGACTAGCGACAAACACCGGGGAGCTGTTTTTT
TRBV5-1	NA	NA	TRBJ2-2	CASSLGYLESSAGELFF	TGCGCCAGCAGCTTGGGATATCTAGAGTCCTCAGCCGGGGAGCTGTTTTTT
TRBV30	NA	NA	TRBJ2-7	CAWSRGKTYEQYF	TGTGCCTGGAGCCGCGGGAAGACCTACGAGCAGTACTTC
TRBV12-5	TRBD2	NA	TRBJ2-2	CASGWRLAGFTGELFF	TGTGCTAGTGGCTGGCGACTAGCGGGGTTTACCGGGGAGCTGTTTTTT
TRBV11-2	TRBD1	NA	TRBJ2-5	CASSPGQGVGETQYF	TGTGCCAGCAGCCCAGGACAGGGAGTGGGGGAGACCCAGTACTTC
TRBV5-1	TRBD2	NA	TRBJ2-2	CASRTGTTNTGELFF	TGCGCCAGCAGGACCGGGACTACCAACACCGGGGAGCTGTTTTTT
TRBV10-3	TRBD2	NA	TRBJ2-2	CAISEYGLAVNTGELFF	TGTGCCATCAGTGAGTACGGTCTAGCGGTGAACACCGGGGAGCTGTTTTTT
TRBV27	NA	NA	TRBJ2-3	CATLPGRTSDTQYF	TGTGCCACCCTCCCCGGGAGAACCTCAGATACGCAGTATTTT
TRBV30	NA	few	TRBJ1-2	CAWSSGQRYGYTF	TGTGCCTGGTCCTCCGGACAGCGCTATGGCTACACCTTC
TRBV7-8	NA	NA	TRBJ2-3	CASSLGGATDTQYF	TGTGCCAGCAGCTTAGGGGGAGCCACAGATACGCAGTATTTT
TRBV10-1	NA	once	TRBJ2-2	CASSSGVNTGELFF	TGCGCCAGCAGCTCGGGGGTGAACACCGGGGAGCTGTTTTTT
TRBV12-5	NA	NA	TRBJ2-7	CASSELYEQYF	TGTGCTAGTAGCGAGCTCTACGAGCAGTACTTC
TRBV10-2	TRBD2	NA	TRBJ2-1	CASSGSGGYNEQFF	TGCGCCAGCAGTGGTAGCGGGGGGTACAATGAGCAGTTCTTC
TRBV19	TRBD1	NA	TRBJ2-7	CASSETTGFASSYEQYF	TGTGCCAGTAGTGAAACGACAGGGTTTGCAAGCTCCTACGAGCAGTACTTC
TRBV18	TRBD1	NA	TRBJ2-1	CASSPRDRILEQFF	TGTGCCAGCTCACCAAGGGACAGAATCCTTGAGCAGTTCTTC
TRBV7-8	NA	NA	TRBJ2-7	CASSLARTPAYEQYF	TGTGCCAGCAGCTTAGCCCGCACACCCGCCTACGAGCAGTACTTC
TRBV5-6	TRBD2	NA	TRBJ2-7	CASSYLAGGVGQYF	TGTGCCAGCAGCTATCTAGCGGGAGGAGTTGGGCAGTACTTC
TRBV30	NA	NA	TRBJ2-3	CAWSVLQGSDTQYF	TGTGCCTGGAGTGTACTGCAGGGTTCAGATACGCAGTATTTT
TRBV11-2	TRBD1	NA	TRBJ2-5	CASSLQGAIQETQYF	TGTGCCAGCAGCTTACAGGGGGCAATCCAAGAGACCCAGTACTTC
TRBV21-1	NA	NA	TRBJ1-1	CASSRRPGGMNTEAFF	TGTGCCAGCAGCAGACGGCCAGGGGGGATGAACACTGAAGCTTTCTTT
TRBV5-4	NA	NA	TRBJ2-4	CASSLQHGAKNIQYF	TGTGCCAGCAGCTTGCAACATGGAGCCAAAAACATTCAGTACTTC
TRBV9	NA	NA	TRBJ1-2	CASSAEGDRPNYGYTF	TGTGCCAGCAGCGCCGAGGGGGACCGACCTAACTATGGCTACACCTTC
TRBV10-3	NA	NA	TRBJ2-3	CAISEASGIGLEDTQYF	TGTGCCATCAGTGAGGCATCCGGGATCGGCCTCGAGGATACGCAGTATTTT
TRBV2	TRBD2	NA	TRBJ2-1	CASRSGLAGTEQFF	TGTGCCAGCAGATCGGGACTAGCGGGAACTGAGCAGTTCTTC
TRBV19	TRBD2	NA	TRBJ2-2	CASSIDNKRAASGISGELFF	TGTGCCAGTAGTATAGATAATAAGAGGGCGGCTAGCGGGATTTCCGGGGAGCTGTTTTTT